This TCR beta chain was identified during a study of low-dose radiotherapy and immunotherapy resistance in tumors. Study in general: Patients were treated with intravenous nivolumab at 240 mg every two weeks and were also dosed with ipilimumab at 1 mg/kg every six weeks. Oral aspirin at 300 mg was taken daily by patients for four cycles, beginning on cycle 1 day 1.

Germline V CDR1 and CDR2: GTSNPN, SVGIG (reference sequence). Trimming took 2 bases from V and 1 from J, leaving 14 bases between them. There are 15 residues in the CDR3. This clonotype was observed many times. Time point defined: after trial treatment. As for treatment: LDRT plus nivolumab, ipilimumab, low-dose cyclophosphamide and aspirin (RACIN trial). Donors, who were enrolled in a single-arm phase I dose-escalation trial, received nivolumab, ipilimumab, aspirin, low-dose cyclophosphamide and low-dose radiotherapy. Patients eligible had advanced solid tumors without tumor-infiltrating lymphocytes. With TRAV- and TRBV-specific primers, first-strand cDNA was made, covering the alpha and beta chains. It was with a constant-region primer and a V-primer adapter that TCRs were amplified over about 20 PCR cycles. From the reads, TCRdb called clonotypes with MiXCR, one entry per CDR3 protein. The sample yields 80,000 or so distinct CDR3 sequences, about 17% seen once.

The sequences come from PBMCs, collected after low-dose radiotherapy plus immunotherapy. This chain joins TRBV30 and TRBJ2-5, with D tentatively TRBD1 (5 bases). The sequence derives from a male donor with prostate cancer. This chain's CDR3 is CAWSRGPQIQETQYF. The CDR3 DNA reads as TGTGCCTGGAGTAGGGGCCCGCAGATCCAAGAGACCCAGTACTTC.